The 32 T cell receptor beta chains in this list originate from one sample, sequenced in a study of CD8 T cells in ankylosing spondylitis. TCRdb re-called the 5' RACE reads with MiXCR, one entry per CDR3 protein. The sample has under 300,000 distinct CDR3 sequences, roughly a tenth seen once. Sequencing used blood, either unsorted or a sorted T cell fraction (not recorded which). The source is a male donor with ankylosing spondylitis or in good health (not recorded which).

This clonotype was found many times. V usage is TRBV6-1 and J usage is TRBJ1-2; D is perhaps TRBD1 (6 bases). This CDR3 comprises 14 residues. The germline V gene encodes CDR1 MNHNS and CDR2 SASEGT. Trimming left V 7 bases short and J 3 bases short, with 15 bases between. CDR3 sequence reads: CASIPGHSYYGYTF. CDR3 in DNA: TGTGCCAGCATTCCGGGACATAGCTACTATGGCTACACCTTC.

This chain links TRBV18 with TRBJ2-1; 10 bases fit TRBD1. Germline loops: CDR1 KGHSH, CDR2 LQKENI. With V trimmed by 0 bases and J by 3 bases, 5 bases remained unmatched. The CDR3 extends over 17 amino acids. CDR3 protein: CASSPPGGQGSYNEQFF. Here the CDR3 DNA reads TGTGCCAGCTCACCACCTGGGGGACAGGGGAGCTACAATGAGCAGTTCTTC.

The sample holds many counts of this clonotype. J is TRBJ1-4 and V is TRBV5-1; D call uncertain. Trimming took off 3 bases at V and 5 bases at J, with 11 bases between the two ends. CDR1 and CDR2 (germline): SGHRS, YFSETQ. This CDR3 has 14 residues. CDR3 sequence reads: CASSSGQSNEKLFF. CDR3 DNA sequence: TGCGCCAGCAGCTCCGGTCAGTCGAATGAAAAACTGTTTTTT.

This clonotype appeared many times. The V and J genes are TRBV9 and TRBJ2-1; 10 bases match TRBD2. Germline-derived CDR1 and CDR2 are SGDLS and YYNGEE. CDR3 size: 17 residues. With V trimmed by 0 bases and J by 1 base, 4 bases remained unmatched. The CDR3 nucleotides are TGTGCCAGCAGCGTAGGGAGAGCGGGAGGGTCCTACAATGAGCAGTTCTTC. It encodes CASSVGRAGGSYNEQFF.

This clonotype was seen a few times. V is TRBV7-2 and J is TRBJ2-1; 8 bases agree with TRBD2. The CDR3 has 15 residues. CDR1 is SGHTA and CDR2 is FQGNSA in the germline V gene. V lost 2 bases, J lost 7 bases, and 7 bases stayed unmatched. CDR3 residues: CASSLMRGAVNEQFF. The CDR3 DNA sequence: TGTGCCAGCAGCTTAATGCGGGGGGCGGTTAATGAGCAGTTCTTC.

This clonotype occurred many times. The chain is built from TRBV5-1 and TRBJ1-2; D unresolved. The ends were cut back, 0 bases at V and 5 bases at J, with 11 bases in the middle. Germline lookup yields CDR1 SGHRS and CDR2 YFSETQ. The CDR3 totals 14 residues. CDR3 nucleotide sequence: TGCGCCAGCAGCTTGGCCGGACGATCATATGGCTACACCTTC. Its protein product is CASSLAGRSYGYTF.

This clonotype was seen at least ten times. The rearrangement joins TRBV20-1 to TRBJ2-4; D uncertain. Germline values: CDR1 DFQATT, CDR2 SNEGSKA (reference sequence). The CDR3 has 13 residues. Trimming stripped 7 bases from V and 0 bases from J, with 10 bases between. The CDR3: CSVSSVAKNIQYF. CDR3 sequence (DNA): TGCAGTGTCTCCTCAGTAGCCAAAAACATTCAGTACTTC.

Ten or more counts support this clonotype. The rearrangement uses TRBV5-1 and TRBJ2-7; possibly TRBD1 for D (6 bases). CDR1 and CDR2 from the germline V gene are SGHRS and YFSETQ. V lost 4 bases and J lost 0, with 14 bases in between. The CDR3 sequence is 15 residues long. This CDR3 is CASSELTGFSYEQYF. As DNA, the CDR3 is TGCGCCAGCAGCGAACTAACAGGGTTCTCCTACGAGCAGTACTTC.

This clonotype came up a few times. J is TRBJ2-2 and V is TRBV12-3 or TRBV12-4; TRBD2 aligns across 7 bases. Losses at the gene ends were 8 bases for V and 0 bases for J; bases not matched to a gene: 6. This CDR3 is 15 amino acids long. Written as DNA, the CDR3 is TGTGCCAGCTCCTGGGGAGGGGCGAACACCGGGGAGCTGTTTTTT. It is translated as CASSWGGANTGELFF.

This clonotype has at least ten counts. V gene TRBV11-2 combines with J gene TRBJ2-3, with D possibly matching TRBD2 (6 bases). The germline gives CDR1 SGHAT, CDR2 FQNNGV. This CDR3 region has 13 residues. V lost 6 bases, J lost 4 bases, and 11 bases lay in between. As DNA, the CDR3 is TGTGCCAGCAGTACGGGGGTATCAGATACGCAGTATTTT. Its protein product is CASSTGVSDTQYF.

This clonotype was detected only a few times. The chain carries TRBV5-4 and TRBJ1-5; TRBD1 agrees at 8 bases. The CDR3 runs to 14 residues. Losses at the gene ends were 4 bases for V and 7 bases for J; bases not matched to a gene: 7. CDR1 SGHNT and CDR2 YYREEE come from the germline V gene (reference sequence). The CDR3 bases are TGTGCCAGCAGCCGACAGGGGAGCCAACAGCCCCAGCATTTT. Encoded protein: CASSRQGSQQPQHF.

This clonotype was seen a handful of times. A much larger clone sits a single nucleotide away, making a read error possible. V is TRBV24-1 and J is TRBJ2-1; D remains ambiguous. Germline V gives CDR1 KGHDR, CDR2 SFDVKD. The CDR3 length is 14 residues. V gave up 4 bases and J gave up 5 bases, with 11 bases separating them. The CDR3 DNA reads TGTGCCACCAGTGACCCGGAATATGACAATGAGCAGTTCTTC. Translating gives CATSDPEYDNEQFF.

The table lists this clonotype with a few counts. The gene calls are TRBV5-1 and TRBJ2-3; D may be TRBD1 or TRBD2 (5 bases each). CDR1 and CDR2 from the germline V gene are SGHRS and YFSETQ. V was trimmed by 0 bases and J by 4 bases, leaving 12 bases between them. The CDR3 extends over 15 amino acids. CDR3 nucleotide sequence: TGCGCCAGCAGCTTGGGAGGGACGGTGGCAGATACGCAGTATTTT. Translation: CASSLGGTVADTQYF.

This clonotype occurred many times. V gene TRBV25-1 combines with J gene TRBJ2-3; possible D gene TRBD1, 5 bases. CDR1 and CDR2 (germline): MGHDK, SYGVNS. V shed 5 bases and J shed 6 bases, with 18 bases lying between them. The CDR3 has 15 residues. This CDR3 is CASSPSDIRPDTQYF. CDR3 DNA sequence: TGTGCCAGCAGTCCATCGGACATTCGTCCGGATACGCAGTATTTT.

This clonotype was seen a handful of times. The chain joins TRBV9 to TRBJ1-4; a possible D gene is TRBD1 (6 bases). The CDR3 runs 15 residues. Germline loops: CDR1 SGDLS, CDR2 YYNGEE. V dropped 0 bases and J dropped 4 bases, with 10 bases sitting between them. CDR3 in amino acids: CASSVGTEFNEKLFF. The DNA of the CDR3 is TGTGCCAGCAGCGTAGGGACAGAGTTTAATGAAAAACTGTTTTTT. The whole variable domain, filled in from reference TRBV9 and TRBJ1-4, reads DSGVTQTPKHLITATGQRVTLRCSPRSGDLSVYWYQQSLDQGLQFLIQYYNGEERAKGNILERFSAQQFPDLHSELNLSSLELGDSALYFCASSVGTEFNEKLFFGSGTQLSVL.

This clonotype was seen repeatedly, ten times or more. This chain links TRBV3-1 with TRBJ1-1; D perhaps matches TRBD1 (6 bases). Trimming stripped 5 bases from V and 8 bases from J, with 21 bases between. The germline V gene encodes CDR1 LGHDT and CDR2 YNNKEL (reference sequence). The CDR3 loop spans 15 amino acids. The CDR3 region has the DNA TGTGCCAGCAGCAGAGCGCCGGGGGGCGAGACCGAAGCTTTCTTT. This sequence encodes CASSRAPGGETEAFF.

This clonotype was counted ten times or more. V usage is TRBV3-1 and J usage is TRBJ2-5; D is unresolved. CDR1 and CDR2 (germline): LGHDT, YNNKEL (reference sequence). The germline V and J ends were trimmed by 6 bases and 2 bases, with 10 bases remaining between them. The CDR3 covers 13 residues. The CDR3 here is CASSRTVQETQYF. The CDR3 DNA sequence: TGTGCCAGCAGTAGAACAGTGCAAGAGACCCAGTACTTC.

This clonotype was seen a few times. This chain links TRBV7-9 with TRBJ2-1; D remains ambiguous. Germline loops: CDR1 SEHNR, CDR2 FQNEAQ (reference sequence). The V gene lost 1 base and the J gene lost 6 bases, with 7 bases spanning the gap. This CDR3 contains 13 residues. The CDR3 spells CASSLGQANEQFF. CDR3 DNA sequence: TGTGCCAGCAGCTTAGGCCAGGCCAATGAGCAGTTCTTC.

Ten or more counts support this clonotype. V gene TRBV12-3 or TRBV12-4 combines with J gene TRBJ1-5; D possibly corresponds to TRBD1 (5 bases). The CDR3 loop spans 14 amino acids. Between the trimmed V and J ends, which lost 6 bases and 7 bases, there was a span of 16 bases. The CDR3 DNA reads as TGTGCCAGCAGCCTTGGGACCAGGGTCCAGCCCCAGCATTTT. It yields the protein CASSLGTRVQPQHF.

Many counts were recorded for this clonotype. The chain carries TRBV4-1 and TRBJ1-1; TRBD1 might be the D (5 bases). The V gene's germline CDR1 is MGHRA and CDR2 YSYEKL. The CDR3 covers 11 residues. Trimming removed 4 bases at V and 6 bases at J, with 6 bases between. The CDR3 sequence: CASSRGSEAFF. The CDR3 DNA follows: TGCGCCAGCAGCCGGGGCTCTGAAGCTTTCTTT.

The sample holds many counts of this clonotype. V and J are TRBV12-3 or TRBV12-4 and TRBJ2-3, with TRBD1 matching over 8 bases. The CDR3 covers 14 residues. Trimming took 5 bases from V and 2 from J; bases not matched to a gene: 3. Here the CDR3 reads CASSPTGVTDTQYF. CDR3 sequence (DNA): TGTGCCAGCAGTCCGACAGGGGTCACAGATACGCAGTATTTT.

In the case of this clonotype: Just one base apart from a much larger clone, this may be a read error. The chain carries TRBV27 and TRBJ1-1; D is unresolved. The CDR3 is 13 amino acids. From germline, CDR1 is MNHEY and CDR2 SMNVEV (reference sequence). CDR3 in DNA: TGTACCAGTCAGATAGGCTTGAACACTGAAGCTTTCTTT. Protein: CTSQIGLNTEAFF.

This clonotype occurred many times. This chain joins TRBV20-1 and TRBJ2-3, with 8 bases lining up with TRBD2. This CDR3 has 16 amino acids. Germline-derived CDR1 and CDR2 are DFQATT and SNEGSKA (reference sequence). The V segment lost 1 base and the J segment 1 base; nucleotides outside the gene matches: 7. The CDR3 nucleotides read TGCAGTGCTAGAGGGCGGGGGGCCGCTGGCACAGATACGCAGTATTTT. Its protein is CSARGRGAAGTDTQYF.

This clonotype has a count of ten or more. V is TRBV29-1 and J is TRBJ1-1, with D unclear. The CDR3 sequence is 13 residues long. V was cut by 6 bases and J by 3 bases, with 14 bases left in between. Looked up from germline, CDR1 is SQVTM and CDR2 is ANQGSEA. CDR3 DNA: TGCAGCGTCGACGGGATCGTGGACACTGAAGCTTTCTTT. As protein: CSVDGIVDTEAFF.

This clonotype was seen ten or more times. The V gene is TRBV29-1, the J gene TRBJ2-1, with 11 bases that match TRBD2. V dropped 4 bases and J dropped 0; count of bases not matched to a gene: 5. Germline V CDR1 and CDR2: SQVTM, ANQGSEA. There are 16 residues in the CDR3. In DNA form, the CDR3 reads TGCAGCGTTGGGCTAGCGGGGGGACCCTCCTACAATGAGCAGTTCTTC. Translated: CSVGLAGGPSYNEQFF.

This clonotype was counted ten times or more. The chain uses TRBV24-1 and TRBJ2-1; D remains unclear. Between the trimmed V and J ends, which lost 4 bases and 6 bases, there was a span of 6 bases. Germline V CDR1 and CDR2: KGHDR, SFDVKD. The length of the CDR3 is 12 residues. CDR3 region: CATSDPLNEQFF. CDR3 coding DNA: TGTGCCACCAGTGACCCTCTCAATGAGCAGTTCTTC.

This clonotype was seen a handful of times. The J gene is TRBJ2-5, the V gene TRBV4-2, with D possibly matching TRBD2 (6 bases). The ends were cut back, 0 bases at V and 2 bases at J, with 10 bases in the middle. The CDR3 consists of 15 residues. Per germline, CDR1 LGHNA and CDR2 YNFKEQ. CDR3 nucleotide sequence: TGTGCCAGCAGCCAAGATCCCGGGACTCAAGAGACCCAGTACTTC. It translates to CASSQDPGTQETQYF.

This clonotype has a count of ten or more. V is TRBV12-3 or TRBV12-4 and J is TRBJ1-1; 9 bases agree with TRBD1. J gave up 1 base and V 7 bases, and 4 bases lay outside the gene matches. This CDR3 comprises 14 residues. Here the CDR3 reads CASTLGQGNTEAFF. The CDR3 bases are TGTGCCAGCACCCTGGGACAGGGGAACACTGAAGCTTTCTTT.

There are many counts of this clonotype. The genes are TRBV19 and TRBJ2-7; no clear D. Germline CDR1 and CDR2: LNHDA and SQIVND (reference sequence). The CDR3 covers 13 residues. Between the trimmed V and J ends, which lost 4 bases and 2 bases, there was a span of 9 bases. CDR3 nucleotide sequence: TGTGCCAGTAGTACGCGAATGACCTACGAGCAGTACTTC. It specifies CASSTRMTYEQYF.

The chain uses TRBV29-1 and TRBJ1-1; D not certain. Trimming removed 5 bases from V and 4 bases from J, with 8 bases in between. The CDR3 runs to 11 residues. The germline V gene encodes CDR1 SQVTM and CDR2 ANQGSEA. In nucleotides, the CDR3 is TGCAGCGTTAGTGGAGGCACTGAAGCTTTCTTT. It encodes CSVSGGTEAFF.

This clonotype occurred a few times. V and J are TRBV10-2 and TRBJ2-3, with 10 bases fitting TRBD2. After removal of 7 bases from V and 0 bases from J, the junction contained 7 bases not matched to a gene. Germline-derived CDR1 and CDR2 are WSHSY and SAAADI. This CDR3 is 16 amino acids long. CDR3 in amino acids: CASIPSGGASTDTQYF. CDR3 in DNA: TGCGCCAGCATCCCCAGCGGGGGGGCCAGCACAGATACGCAGTATTTT.

V gene TRBV12-3 or TRBV12-4 combines with J gene TRBJ2-7; 10 bases are shared with TRBD2. This CDR3 has 15 amino acids. Trimming took 6 bases from V and 3 from J; bases not matched to a gene: 8. The CDR3 protein is CASRPQRGGFYEQYF. The CDR3 DNA reads as TGTGCCAGCAGACCTCAGCGGGGGGGCTTCTACGAGCAGTACTTC.